The next 13 T cell receptor beta chains were all read from a single sample in a study of post-analysis software for immune sequencing data. Study-wide results and limits: The study found TRBV5-6, TRBV5-1 and TRBV20-1 among a few TRBV segments more frequent in patients than controls.

Libraries were made from TCR beta cDNA, and they carried unique molecular identifiers. TCRdb reprocessed the PCR reads with MiXCR, giving one entry per CDR3 protein. Counted here are almost 700,000 distinct CDR3 sequences, approximately 59% occurring once; the ten biggest clones make up about 10%. No antigen has been assigned to these receptors. Sequencing input: blood. The receptors were sampled from a girl aged 2 to 10 with multiple sclerosis.

This clonotype has just a few counts. The rearrangement joins TRBV29-1 to TRBJ2-1; D not resolved. Germline CDR1 and CDR2: SQVTM and ANQGSEA. V was cut by 4 bases and J by 5 bases, with 6 bases left in between. The CDR3 sequence is 11 residues long. The DNA of the CDR3 is TGCAGCGTTGTGGGGAACAATGAGCAGTTCTTC. Encoded protein: CSVVGNNEQFF.

This chain connects TRBV5-1 to TRBJ1-1; 8 nucleotides agree with TRBD1. J lost 4 bases, V lost 2 bases, and 4 bases had no gene match. The CDR3 runs 14 residues. Looked up from germline, CDR1 is SGHRS and CDR2 is YFSETQ. CDR3: CASSLQGERTEAFF. The CDR3 nucleotides are TGCGCCAGCAGCTTACAGGGGGAGCGCACTGAAGCTTTCTTT. The complete variable domain, with remaining parts taken from reference TRBV5-1 and TRBJ1-1, reads KAGVTQTPRYLIKTRGQQVTLSCSPISGHRSVSWYQQTPGQGLQFLFEYFSETQRNKGNFPGRFSGRQFSNSRSEMNVSTLELGDSALYLCASSLQGERTEAFFGQGTRLTVV.

The chain is built from TRBV7-2 and TRBJ2-7; a possible D gene is TRBD2 (6 bases). Deletions cut 3 bases from V and 2 bases from J, with 11 bases between. Germline lookup yields CDR1 SGHTA and CDR2 FQGNSA. The CDR3 is 14 residues long. CDR3 in amino acids: CASSFGGNTYEQYF. In DNA form, the CDR3 reads TGTGCCAGCAGCTTCGGCGGGAACACCTACGAGCAGTACTTC.

In this sample, this clonotype turned up a few times. This chain links TRBV12-3 or TRBV12-4 with TRBJ1-1; 9 nucleotides match TRBD1. This CDR3 contains 13 residues. J was trimmed by 5 bases and V by 4 bases; bases with no gene match: 2. CDR3 sequence: CASSYGQGTEAFF. The DNA for the CDR3 is TGTGCCAGCAGTTATGGACAGGGGACTGAAGCTTTCTTT.

The gene calls are TRBV7-9 and TRBJ2-3; 14 positions agree with TRBD2. J gave up 9 bases and V 5 bases, and 10 bases lay outside the gene matches. The germline gives CDR1 SEHNR, CDR2 FQNEAQ (reference sequence). There are 16 residues in the CDR3. CDR3 bases: TGTGCCAGCAGCCTTGGGACTAGCGGGGGCCGGCAAACGCAGTATTTT. This gives the protein CASSLGTSGGRQTQYF.

The DNA for the CDR3 is TGTGCCAGCAGCTTAAAATCCTCTGGCTATGGCTACACCTTC. It codes for CASSLKSSGYGYTF. The chain recombines TRBV7-2 with TRBJ1-2; D remains unclear. The CDR3 is made up of 14 amino acids. Trimming left V 2 bases short and J 4 bases short, with 11 bases between. Germline CDR1 reads SGHTA; CDR2 reads FQGNSA.

In this sample, this clonotype turned up a few times. V gene TRBV5-1 combines with J gene TRBJ2-3; D gene unclear. Deletions cut 0 bases from V and 2 bases from J, with 7 bases between. This CDR3 contains 14 residues. Germline loops: CDR1 SGHRS, CDR2 YFSETQ. The CDR3, as DNA: TGCGCCAGCAGCTTGGAGCAGAACACAGATACGCAGTATTTT. Protein: CASSLEQNTDTQYF.

V and J are TRBV7-2 and TRBJ2-5; 7 nucleotides align to TRBD2. The CDR3 contains 15 residues. V was pared by 3 bases and J by 3 bases, with 7 bases of the junction left unmatched. Germline lookup yields CDR1 SGHTA and CDR2 FQGNSA. CDR3 DNA sequence: TGTGCCAGCAGCTTCCAAGCGGGATCGGAAGAGACCCAGTACTTC. It translates to CASSFQAGSEETQYF.

The rearrangement joins TRBV7-9 to TRBJ2-5, with 7 bases that match TRBD1. Unmatched junction bases numbered 9, after V lost 0 bases and J lost 5 bases. The germline CDR1 and CDR2 sequences are SEHNR and FQNEAQ (reference sequence). The CDR3 extends over 16 amino acids. CDR3 bases: TGTGCCAGCAGCTTAGCAACGTCGCAGGGGGATGAGACCCAGTACTTC. It encodes CASSLATSQGDETQYF.

V usage is TRBV5-1 and J usage is TRBJ2-7, with 10 bases fitting TRBD2. The J call is in doubt because the DNA end fits TRBJ2-5 better. Germline CDR1 SGHRS, CDR2 YFSETQ. The CDR3 is 16 residues long. CDR3 in amino acids: CASTAGSSGGLETQYF. The CDR3 region has the DNA TGCGCCAGCACTGCGGGGTCTAGCGGGGGTTTGGAGACCCAGTACTTC.

The chain recombines TRBV7-8 with TRBJ2-4; D gene ambiguous. Trimming shortened V by 0 bases and J by 6 bases, and 15 bases separated the two germline ends. Germline CDR1 reads SGHVS; CDR2 reads FQNEAQ. There are 16 residues in the CDR3. For the CDR3, the DNA is TGTGCCAGCAGCTTAGCCCTGCGAGGTCTCGGAAACATTCAGTACTTC. Translated, it gives CASSLALRGLGNIQYF.

The V call is TRBV7-9, the J call TRBJ1-1, with D unresolved. Trimming pared 2 bases from V and 1 base from J, leaving 8 bases between. The CDR3 contains 14 residues. Germline CDR1 SEHNR, CDR2 FQNEAQ (reference sequence). CDR3 bases: TGTGCCAGCAGCTTAAAGGGCGGGAACACTGAAGCTTTCTTT. As protein: CASSLKGGNTEAFF.

V is TRBV15 and J is TRBJ1-4; D might be TRBD1 (5 bases). The germline V gene encodes CDR1 LNHNV and CDR2 YYDKDF (reference sequence). The CDR3 covers 15 residues. Trimming stripped 2 bases from V and 7 bases from J, with 14 bases between. The CDR3 DNA follows: TGTGCCACCAGCAGACAACCGACAGCGGCTGAAAAACTGTTTTTT. It is translated as CATSRQPTAAEKLFF.